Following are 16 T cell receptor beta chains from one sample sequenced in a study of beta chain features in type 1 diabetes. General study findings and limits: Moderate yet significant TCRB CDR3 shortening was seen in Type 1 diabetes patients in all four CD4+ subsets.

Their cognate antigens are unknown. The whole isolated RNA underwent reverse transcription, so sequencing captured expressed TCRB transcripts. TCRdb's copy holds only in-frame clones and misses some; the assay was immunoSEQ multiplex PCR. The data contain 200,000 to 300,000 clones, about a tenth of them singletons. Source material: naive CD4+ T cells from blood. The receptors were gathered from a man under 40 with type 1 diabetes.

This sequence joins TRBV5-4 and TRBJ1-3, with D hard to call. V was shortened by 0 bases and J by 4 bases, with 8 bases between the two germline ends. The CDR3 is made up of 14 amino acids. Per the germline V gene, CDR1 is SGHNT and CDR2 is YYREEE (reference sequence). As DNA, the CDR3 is TGTGCCAGCAGCTTGGGAGCATTAGGAAACACCATATATTTT. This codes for CASSLGALGNTIYF.

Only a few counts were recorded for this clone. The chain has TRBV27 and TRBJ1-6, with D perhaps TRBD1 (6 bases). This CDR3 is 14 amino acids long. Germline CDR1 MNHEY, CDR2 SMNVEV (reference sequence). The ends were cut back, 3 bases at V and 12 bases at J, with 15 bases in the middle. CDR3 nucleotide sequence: TGTGCCAGCAGTTTGGGGACACCCGGGGAACCCCTCCACTTT. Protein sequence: CASSLGTPGEPLHF.

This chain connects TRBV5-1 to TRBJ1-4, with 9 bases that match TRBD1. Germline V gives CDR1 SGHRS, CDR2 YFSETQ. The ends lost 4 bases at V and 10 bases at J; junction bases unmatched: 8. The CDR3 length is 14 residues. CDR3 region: CASSVSQGAGKLFF. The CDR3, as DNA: TGCGCCAGCAGCGTGTCACAGGGGGCTGGAAAACTGTTTTTT. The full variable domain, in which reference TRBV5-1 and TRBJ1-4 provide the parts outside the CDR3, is KAGVTQTPRYLIKTRGQQVTLSCSPISGHRSVSWYQQTPGQGLQFLFEYFSETQRNKGNFPGRFSGRQFSNSRSEMNVSTLELGDSALYLCASSVSQGAGKLFFGSGTQLSVL.

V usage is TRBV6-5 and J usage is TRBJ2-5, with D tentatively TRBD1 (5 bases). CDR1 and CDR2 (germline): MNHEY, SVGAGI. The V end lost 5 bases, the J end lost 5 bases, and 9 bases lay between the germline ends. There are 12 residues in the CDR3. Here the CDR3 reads CASSQGSETQYF. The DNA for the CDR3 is TGTGCCAGCAGTCAGGGTAGCGAGACCCAGTACTTC.

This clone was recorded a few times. CDR3 DNA sequence: TGTGCCAGCAGCTTACAAGCTAGCGGGGGGATCTACGAGCAGTACTTC. Its translation: CASSLQASGGIYEQYF. The V gene is TRBV7-2, the J gene TRBJ2-7, with 11 nucleotides matching TRBD2. J gave up 3 bases and V 2 bases, and 6 bases lay outside the gene matches. Germline V gene lookup returns CDR1 SGHTA and CDR2 FQGNSA. This CDR3 region has 16 residues.

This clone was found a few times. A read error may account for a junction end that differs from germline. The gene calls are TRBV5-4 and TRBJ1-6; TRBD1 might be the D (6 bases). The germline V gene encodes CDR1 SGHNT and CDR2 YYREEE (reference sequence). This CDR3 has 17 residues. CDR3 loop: CASSRLQGTGYNSPLHF. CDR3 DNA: TGCGCCAGCAGCCGCCTCCAGGGGACGGGGTATAATTCACCCCTCCACTTT.

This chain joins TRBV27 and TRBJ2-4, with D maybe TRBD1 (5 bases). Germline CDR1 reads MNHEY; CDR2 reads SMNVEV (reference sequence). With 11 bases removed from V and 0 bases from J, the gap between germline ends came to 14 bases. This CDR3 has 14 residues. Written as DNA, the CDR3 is TGTGCCCCAGGGCGGCAATTAGCCAAAAACATTCAGTACTTC. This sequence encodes CAPGRQLAKNIQYF.

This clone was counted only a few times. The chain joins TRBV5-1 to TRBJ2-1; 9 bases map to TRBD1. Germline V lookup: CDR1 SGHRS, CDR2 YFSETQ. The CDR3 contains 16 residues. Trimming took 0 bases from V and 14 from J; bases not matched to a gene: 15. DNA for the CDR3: TGCGCCAGCAGCTTGGCCCCCACGACAACCGACAGGGGGGAGTTCTTC. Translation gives CASSLAPTTTDRGEFF.

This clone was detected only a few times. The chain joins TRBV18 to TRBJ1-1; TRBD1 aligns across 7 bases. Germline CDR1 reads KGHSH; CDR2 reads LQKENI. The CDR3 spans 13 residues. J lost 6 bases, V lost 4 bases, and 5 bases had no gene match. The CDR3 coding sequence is TGTGCCAGCTCACGAGACAGGGACGCTGAAGCTTTCTTT. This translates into CASSRDRDAEAFF.

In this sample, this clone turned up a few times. The CDR3 DNA reads TGTGCCAGTACCCTACCCCGGGGTTCGAGCGGCTACACCTTC. This translates into CASTLPRGSSGYTF. The V gene is TRBV19, the J gene TRBJ1-2; no definite D call. The CDR3 spans 14 residues. Germline V CDR1 and CDR2: LNHDA, SQIVND (reference sequence). V shed 7 bases and J shed 8 bases, with 20 bases lying between them.

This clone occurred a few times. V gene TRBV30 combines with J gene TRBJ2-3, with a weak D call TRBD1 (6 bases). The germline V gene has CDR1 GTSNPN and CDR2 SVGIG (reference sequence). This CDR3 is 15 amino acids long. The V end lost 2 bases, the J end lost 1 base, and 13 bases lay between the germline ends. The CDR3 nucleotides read TGTGCCTGGAGTTTTGGCAGGGGAGGCACAGATACGCAGTATTTT. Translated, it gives CAWSFGRGGTDTQYF.

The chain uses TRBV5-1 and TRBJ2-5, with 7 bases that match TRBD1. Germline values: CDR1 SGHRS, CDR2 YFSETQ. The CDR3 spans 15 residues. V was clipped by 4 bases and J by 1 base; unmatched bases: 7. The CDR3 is CASSPDRSIQETQYF. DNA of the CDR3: TGCGCCAGCAGCCCGGACAGGTCAATCCAAGAGACCCAGTACTTC.

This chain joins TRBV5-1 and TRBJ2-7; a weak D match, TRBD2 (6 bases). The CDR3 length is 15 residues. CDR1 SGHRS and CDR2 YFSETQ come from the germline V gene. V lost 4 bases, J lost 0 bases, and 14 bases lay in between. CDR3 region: CASSPFAGSSYEQYF. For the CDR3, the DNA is TGCGCCAGCAGCCCCTTCGCGGGAAGCTCCTACGAGCAGTACTTC. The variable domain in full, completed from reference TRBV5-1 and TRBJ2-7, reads KAGVTQTPRYLIKTRGQQVTLSCSPISGHRSVSWYQQTPGQGLQFLFEYFSETQRNKGNFPGRFSGRQFSNSRSEMNVSTLELGDSALYLCASSPFAGSSYEQYFGPGTRLTVT.

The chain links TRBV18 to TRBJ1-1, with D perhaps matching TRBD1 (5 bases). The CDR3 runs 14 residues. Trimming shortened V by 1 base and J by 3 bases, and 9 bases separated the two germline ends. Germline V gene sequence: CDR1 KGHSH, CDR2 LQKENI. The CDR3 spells CASSPRPRDTEAFF. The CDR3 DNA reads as TGTGCCAGCTCACCACGGCCCAGGGACACTGAAGCTTTCTTT.

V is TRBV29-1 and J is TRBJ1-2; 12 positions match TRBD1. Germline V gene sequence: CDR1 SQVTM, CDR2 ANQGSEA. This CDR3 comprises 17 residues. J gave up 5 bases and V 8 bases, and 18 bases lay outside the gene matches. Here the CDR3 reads CSSFATGTGGAGYGYTF. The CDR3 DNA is TGCAGCTCATTTGCCACCGGGACAGGGGGCGCAGGGTATGGCTACACCTTC. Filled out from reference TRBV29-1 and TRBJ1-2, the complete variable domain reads SAVISQKPSRDICQRGTSLTIQCQVDSQVTMMFWYRQQPGQSLTLIATANQGSEATYESGFVIDKFPISRPNLTFSTLTVSNMSPEDSSIYLCSSFATGTGGAGYGYTFGSGTRLTVV.

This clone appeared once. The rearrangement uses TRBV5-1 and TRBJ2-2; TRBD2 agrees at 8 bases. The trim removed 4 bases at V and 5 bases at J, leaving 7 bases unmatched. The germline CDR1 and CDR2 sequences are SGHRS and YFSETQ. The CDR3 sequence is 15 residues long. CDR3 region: CASSPPGLGTGELFF. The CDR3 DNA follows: TGCGCCAGCAGCCCCCCGGGACTAGGAACCGGGGAGCTGTTTTTT.